This T cell receptor beta chain emerged from a study of blood T cell repertoires in COVID-19. After removal of 4 bases from V and 5 bases from J, the junction contained 6 bases not matched to a gene. The V gene's germline CDR1 is LNHDA and CDR2 SQIVND (reference sequence). The CDR3 consists of 15 residues. Data came from immunoSEQ multiplex PCR; TCRdb stores just in-frame clones and leaves some out. The sample includes 180,000 or so clones, around 87% seen only once; the top ten take around 2.7%. The sequence was collected from a middle-aged man with active or convalescent COVID-19. The material sequenced was peripheral blood. The chain recombines TRBV19 with TRBJ2-7, with 12 bases fitting TRBD1. CDR3 amino acids: CASSKGQGAFDEQYF. In DNA form, the CDR3 reads TGTGCCAGTAGTAAGGGACAGGGGGCGTTCGACGAGCAGTACTTC. The variable domain in full, completed from reference TRBV19 and TRBJ2-7, reads DGGITQSPKYLFRKEGQNVTLSCEQNLNHDAMYWYRQDPGQGLRLIYYSQIVNDFQKGDIAEGYSVSREKKESFPLTVTSAQKNPTAFYLCASSKGQGAFDEQYFGPGTRLTVT.